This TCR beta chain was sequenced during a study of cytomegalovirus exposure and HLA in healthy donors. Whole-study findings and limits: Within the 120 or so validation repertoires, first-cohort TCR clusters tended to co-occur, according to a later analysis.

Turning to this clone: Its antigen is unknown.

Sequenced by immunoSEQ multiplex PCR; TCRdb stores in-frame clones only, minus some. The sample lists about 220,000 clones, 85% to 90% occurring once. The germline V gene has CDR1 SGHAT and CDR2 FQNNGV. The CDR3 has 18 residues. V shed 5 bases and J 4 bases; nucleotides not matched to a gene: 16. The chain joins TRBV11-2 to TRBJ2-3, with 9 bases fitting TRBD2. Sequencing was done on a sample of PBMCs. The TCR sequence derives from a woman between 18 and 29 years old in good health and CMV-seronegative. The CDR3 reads CASSPTRSGRLSPDTQYF. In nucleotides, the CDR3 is TGTGCCAGCAGCCCAACAAGAAGCGGGAGGCTTAGCCCAGATACGCAGTATTTT.